This T cell receptor beta chain was recorded in a study of spatial heterogeneity in lung cancer. Study background: Every unique TCR and UMI combination, on average, appeared more than ten times in raw reads. Findings and caveats of the study: Expanded tumor TCRs that were ubiquitous appeared in blood more at resection than follow-up.

This sample's time point: blood at routine non-recurrence follow-up after resection. Tumor, nontumor lung or frozen PBMC supplied whole RNA that was sequenced unsorted. On this clonotype itself: What it binds is not known.

CDR1 is SGHTA, CDR2 FQGNSA, per germline. Losses at the gene ends were 4 bases for V and 1 base for J; bases not matched to a gene: 6. CDR3 length: 16 residues. TCR cDNA molecules each had a unique molecular identifier. Using its own MiXCR run on the 5' RACE reads, TCRdb lists one record per CDR3 protein. Altogether 60,000 to 85,000 distinct CDR3 sequences are present, approximately 9% being singletons, with the ten largest covering roughly 1.9%. The receptor was isolated from a female donor with early-stage non-small cell lung cancer. The material sequenced was PBMCs, taken at follow-up. This chain joins TRBV7-2 and TRBJ2-3, with 9 nucleotides matching TRBD1. The CDR3 nucleotides read TGTGCCAGCAGCTCTACAGGGGGCATGGGCACAGATACGCAGTATTTT. Translating gives CASSSTGGMGTDTQYF.